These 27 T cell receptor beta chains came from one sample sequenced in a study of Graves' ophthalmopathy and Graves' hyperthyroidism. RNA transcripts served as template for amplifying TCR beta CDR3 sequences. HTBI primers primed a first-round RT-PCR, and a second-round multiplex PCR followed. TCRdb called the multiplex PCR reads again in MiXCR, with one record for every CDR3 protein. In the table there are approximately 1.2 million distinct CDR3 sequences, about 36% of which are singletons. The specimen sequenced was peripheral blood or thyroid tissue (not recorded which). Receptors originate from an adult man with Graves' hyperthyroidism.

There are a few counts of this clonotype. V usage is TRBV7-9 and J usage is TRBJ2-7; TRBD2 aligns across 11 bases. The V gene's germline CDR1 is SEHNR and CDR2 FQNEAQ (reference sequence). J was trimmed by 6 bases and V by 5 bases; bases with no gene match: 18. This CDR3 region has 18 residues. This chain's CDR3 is CASSPGGVLAGDYGEQYF. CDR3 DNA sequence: TGTGCCAGCAGCCCTGGCGGGGTACTAGCGGGAGATTACGGCGAGCAGTACTTC.

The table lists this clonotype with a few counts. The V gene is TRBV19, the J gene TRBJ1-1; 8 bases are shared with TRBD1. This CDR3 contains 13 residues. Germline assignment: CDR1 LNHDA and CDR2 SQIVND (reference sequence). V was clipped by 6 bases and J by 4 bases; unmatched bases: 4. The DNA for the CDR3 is TGTGCCAGTAGGGGACAGGTTGGCACTGAAGCTTTCTTT. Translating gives CASRGQVGTEAFF.

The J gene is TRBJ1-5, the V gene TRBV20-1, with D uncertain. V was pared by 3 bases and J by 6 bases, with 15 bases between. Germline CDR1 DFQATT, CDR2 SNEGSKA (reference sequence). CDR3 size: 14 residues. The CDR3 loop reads CSARGGGGTQPQHF. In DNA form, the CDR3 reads TGCAGTGCTAGGGGCGGAGGAGGAACTCAGCCCCAGCATTTT.

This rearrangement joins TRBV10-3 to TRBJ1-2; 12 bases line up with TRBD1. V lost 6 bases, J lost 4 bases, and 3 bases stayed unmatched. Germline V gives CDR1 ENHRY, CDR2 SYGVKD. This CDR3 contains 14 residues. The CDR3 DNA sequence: TGTGCCATCAGCACGGGACAGGGGGCCTATGGCTACACCTTC. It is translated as CAISTGQGAYGYTF.

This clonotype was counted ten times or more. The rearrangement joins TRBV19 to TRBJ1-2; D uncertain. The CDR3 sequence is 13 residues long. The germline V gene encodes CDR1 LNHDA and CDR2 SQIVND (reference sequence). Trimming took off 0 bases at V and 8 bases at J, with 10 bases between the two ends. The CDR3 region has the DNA TGTGCCAGTAGTATAGATCGCGCCTACGGCTACACCTTC. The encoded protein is CASSIDRAYGYTF.

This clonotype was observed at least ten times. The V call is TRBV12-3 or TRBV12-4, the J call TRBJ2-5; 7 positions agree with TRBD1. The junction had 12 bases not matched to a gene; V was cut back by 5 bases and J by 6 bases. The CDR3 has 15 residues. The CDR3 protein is CASSPPGQSLQTQYF. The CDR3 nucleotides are TGTGCCAGCAGTCCACCGGGACAGTCCTTACAGACCCAGTACTTC.

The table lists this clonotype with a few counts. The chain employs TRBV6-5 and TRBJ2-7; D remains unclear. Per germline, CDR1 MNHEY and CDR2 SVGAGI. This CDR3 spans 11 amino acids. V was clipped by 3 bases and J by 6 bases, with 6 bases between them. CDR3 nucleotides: TGTGCCAGCAGTTATTTCGCCGAGCAGTACTTC. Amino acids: CASSYFAEQYF.

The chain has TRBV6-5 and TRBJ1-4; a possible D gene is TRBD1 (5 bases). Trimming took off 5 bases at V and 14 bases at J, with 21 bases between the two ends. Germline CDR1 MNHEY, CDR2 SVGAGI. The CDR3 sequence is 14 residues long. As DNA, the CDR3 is TGTGCCAGCAGTCTAAGACAGCAGGACACCGTCCTGTTTTTT. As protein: CASSLRQQDTVLFF.

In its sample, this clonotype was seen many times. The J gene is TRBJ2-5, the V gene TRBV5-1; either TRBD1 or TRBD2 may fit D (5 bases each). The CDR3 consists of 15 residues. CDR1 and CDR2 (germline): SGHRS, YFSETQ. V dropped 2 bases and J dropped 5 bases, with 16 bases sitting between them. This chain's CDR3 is CASSFREKSKETQYF. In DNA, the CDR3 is TGCGCCAGCAGCTTCAGGGAGAAGTCGAAGGAGACCCAGTACTTC. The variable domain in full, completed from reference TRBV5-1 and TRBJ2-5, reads KAGVTQTPRYLIKTRGQQVTLSCSPISGHRSVSWYQQTPGQGLQFLFEYFSETQRNKGNFPGRFSGRQFSNSRSEMNVSTLELGDSALYLCASSFREKSKETQYFGPGTRLLVL.

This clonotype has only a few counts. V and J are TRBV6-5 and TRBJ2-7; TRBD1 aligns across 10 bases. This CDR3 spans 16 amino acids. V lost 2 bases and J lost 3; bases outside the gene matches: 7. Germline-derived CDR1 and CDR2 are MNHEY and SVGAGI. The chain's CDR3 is CASSYHPGQGVYEQYF. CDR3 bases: TGTGCCAGCAGTTACCATCCTGGACAGGGGGTCTACGAGCAGTACTTC.

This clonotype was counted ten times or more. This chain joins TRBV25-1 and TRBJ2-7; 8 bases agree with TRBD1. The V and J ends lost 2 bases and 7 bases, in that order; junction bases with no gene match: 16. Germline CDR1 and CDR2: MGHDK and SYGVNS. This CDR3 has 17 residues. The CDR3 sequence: CASSERVWTGPKGEQYF. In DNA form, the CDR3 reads TGTGCCAGCAGTGAACGGGTTTGGACAGGGCCCAAGGGGGAGCAGTACTTC.

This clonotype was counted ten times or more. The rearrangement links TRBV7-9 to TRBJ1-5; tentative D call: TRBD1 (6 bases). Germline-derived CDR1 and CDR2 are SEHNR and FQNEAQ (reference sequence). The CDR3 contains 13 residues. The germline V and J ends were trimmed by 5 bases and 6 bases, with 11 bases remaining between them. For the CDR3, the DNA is TGTGCCAGCAGCCAACAGGGCGCTCAGCCCCAGCATTTT. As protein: CASSQQGAQPQHF.

CDR3 region: CASSKDGRPGGSPLHF. Here the CDR3 DNA reads TGCGCCAGCAGCAAGGATGGTCGGCCAGGGGGCTCACCCCTCCACTTT. The chain uses TRBV5-1 and TRBJ1-6; the match to TRBD1 covers 8 bases. CDR1 and CDR2 from the germline V gene are SGHRS and YFSETQ. The CDR3 length is 16 residues. The J segment lost 10 bases and the V segment lost 4 bases, leaving 13 bases of the junction unmatched.

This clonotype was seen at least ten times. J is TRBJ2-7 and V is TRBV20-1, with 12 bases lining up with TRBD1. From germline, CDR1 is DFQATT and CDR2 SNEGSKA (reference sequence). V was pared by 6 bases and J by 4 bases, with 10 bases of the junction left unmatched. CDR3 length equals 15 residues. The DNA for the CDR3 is TGCAGTGCGGTTCACCGGGACAGGGGGCCATACGAGCAGTACTTC. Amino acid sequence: CSAVHRDRGPYEQYF.

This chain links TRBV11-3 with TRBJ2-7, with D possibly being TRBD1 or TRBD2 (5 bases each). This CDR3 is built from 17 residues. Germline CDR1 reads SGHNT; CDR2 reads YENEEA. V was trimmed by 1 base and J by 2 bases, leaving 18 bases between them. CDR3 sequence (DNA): TGTGCCAGCAGCTTAGGACCGGTGGGGGAATTGACCTACGAGCAGTACTTC. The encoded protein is CASSLGPVGELTYEQYF.

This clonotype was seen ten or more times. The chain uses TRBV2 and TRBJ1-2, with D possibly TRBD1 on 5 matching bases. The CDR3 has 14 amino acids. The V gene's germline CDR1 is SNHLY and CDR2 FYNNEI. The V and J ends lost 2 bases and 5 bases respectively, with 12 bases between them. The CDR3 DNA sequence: TGTGCCAGCAGTGAATCGGGGACTGGGTATGGCTACACCTTC. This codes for CASSESGTGYGYTF.

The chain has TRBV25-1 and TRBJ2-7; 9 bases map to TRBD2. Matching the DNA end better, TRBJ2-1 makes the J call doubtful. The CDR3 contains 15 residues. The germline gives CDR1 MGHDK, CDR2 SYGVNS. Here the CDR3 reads CASSQDVAGVNEQFF. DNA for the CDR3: TGTGCCAGCAGCCAAGATGTAGCGGGAGTGAATGAGCAGTTCTTC.

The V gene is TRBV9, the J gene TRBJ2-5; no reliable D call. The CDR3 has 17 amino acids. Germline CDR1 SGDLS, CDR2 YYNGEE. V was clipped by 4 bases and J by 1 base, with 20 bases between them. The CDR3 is CASSQETRGQVQETQYF. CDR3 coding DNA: TGTGCCAGCAGCCAAGAAACTCGTGGTCAGGTCCAAGAGACCCAGTACTTC.

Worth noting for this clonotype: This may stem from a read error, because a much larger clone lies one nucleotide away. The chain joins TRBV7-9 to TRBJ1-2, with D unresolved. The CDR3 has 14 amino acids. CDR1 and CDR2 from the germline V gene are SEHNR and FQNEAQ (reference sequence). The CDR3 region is CAGSLGRPDYGYTF. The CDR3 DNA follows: TGTGCCGGCAGCTTAGGCAGGCCCGACTATGGCTACACCTTC.

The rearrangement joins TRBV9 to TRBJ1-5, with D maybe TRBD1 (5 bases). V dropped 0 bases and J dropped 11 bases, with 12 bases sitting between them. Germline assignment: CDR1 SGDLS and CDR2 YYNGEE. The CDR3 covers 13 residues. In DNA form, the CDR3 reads TGTGCCAGCAGCGTAGGCGGACAAGAGACCCAGCATTTT. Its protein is CASSVGGQETQHF.

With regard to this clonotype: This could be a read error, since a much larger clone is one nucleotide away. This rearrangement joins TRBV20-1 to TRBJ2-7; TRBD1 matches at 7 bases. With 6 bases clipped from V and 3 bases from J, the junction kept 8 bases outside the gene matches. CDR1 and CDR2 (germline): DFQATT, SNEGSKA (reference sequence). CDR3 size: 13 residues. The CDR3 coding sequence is TGCAGTGCCGCCGACAGGGAACTCTACGAGCAGTACTTC. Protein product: CSAADRELYEQYF.

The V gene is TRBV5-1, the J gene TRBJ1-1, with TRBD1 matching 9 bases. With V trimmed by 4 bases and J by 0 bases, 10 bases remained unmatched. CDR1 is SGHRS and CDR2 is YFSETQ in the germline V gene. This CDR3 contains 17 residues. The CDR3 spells CASSQTGDRVMNTEAFF. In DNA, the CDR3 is TGCGCCAGCAGCCAAACGGGGGACAGGGTGATGAACACTGAAGCTTTCTTT.

In DNA form, the CDR3 reads TGCAGCGGGTGGGGGGAAGGTCAGCCCCAGCATTTT. Its protein product is CSGWGEGQPQHF. J is TRBJ1-5 and V is TRBV29-1; possibly TRBD1 for D (5 bases). CDR3 length equals 12 residues. Per germline, CDR1 SQVTM and CDR2 ANQGSEA. Trimming pared 7 bases from V and 6 bases from J, leaving 13 bases between.

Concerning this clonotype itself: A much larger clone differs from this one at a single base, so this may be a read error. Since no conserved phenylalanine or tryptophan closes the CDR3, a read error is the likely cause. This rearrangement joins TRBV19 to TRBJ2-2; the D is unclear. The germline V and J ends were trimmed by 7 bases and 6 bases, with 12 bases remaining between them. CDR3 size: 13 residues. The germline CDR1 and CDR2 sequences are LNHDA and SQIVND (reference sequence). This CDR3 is CASNNIPAGELFL. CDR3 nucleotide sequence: TGTGCCAGTAATAACATACCAGCCGGGGAGCTGTTTCTT.

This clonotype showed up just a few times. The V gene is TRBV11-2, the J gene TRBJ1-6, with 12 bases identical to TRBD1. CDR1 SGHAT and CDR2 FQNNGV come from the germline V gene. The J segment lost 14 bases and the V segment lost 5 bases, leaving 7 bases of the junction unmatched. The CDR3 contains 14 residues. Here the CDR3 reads CASSTPGQGAALHF. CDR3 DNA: TGTGCCAGCAGCACGCCGGGACAGGGGGCGGCCCTCCACTTT.

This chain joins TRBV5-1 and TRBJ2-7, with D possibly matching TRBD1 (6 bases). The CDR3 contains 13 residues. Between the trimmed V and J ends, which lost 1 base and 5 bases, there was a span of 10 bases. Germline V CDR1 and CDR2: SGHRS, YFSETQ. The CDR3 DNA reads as TGCGCCAGCAGCTTGAACAGGGAACACGAGCAGTACTTC. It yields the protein CASSLNREHEQYF.

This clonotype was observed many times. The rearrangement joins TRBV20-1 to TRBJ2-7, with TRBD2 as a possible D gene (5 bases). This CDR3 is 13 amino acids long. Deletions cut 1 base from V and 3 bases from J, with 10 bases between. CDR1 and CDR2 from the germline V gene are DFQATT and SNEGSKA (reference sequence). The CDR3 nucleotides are TGCAGTGCTAGAGGCCTAGCAGGCTACGAGCAGTACTTC. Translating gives CSARGLAGYEQYF.